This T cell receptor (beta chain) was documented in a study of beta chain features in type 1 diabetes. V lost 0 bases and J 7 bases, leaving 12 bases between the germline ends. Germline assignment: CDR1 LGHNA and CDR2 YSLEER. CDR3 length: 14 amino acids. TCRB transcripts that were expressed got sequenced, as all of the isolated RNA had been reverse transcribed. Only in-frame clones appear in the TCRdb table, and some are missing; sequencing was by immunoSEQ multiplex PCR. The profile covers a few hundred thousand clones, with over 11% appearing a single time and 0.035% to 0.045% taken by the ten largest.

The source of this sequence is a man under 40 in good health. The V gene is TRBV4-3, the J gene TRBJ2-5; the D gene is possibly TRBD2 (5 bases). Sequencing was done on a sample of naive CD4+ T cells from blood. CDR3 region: CASSQDRGLGTQYF. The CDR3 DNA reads TGCGCCAGCAGCCAAGATCGAGGGTTGGGGACCCAGTACTTC.